This TCR beta chain was recorded in a study of cytomegalovirus exposure and HLA in healthy donors. With 60 Vbeta and 13 Jbeta primers, the PCR was carried out. Some clones are missing from TCRdb's copy, which holds only in-frame ones; the method was immunoSEQ multiplex PCR. This repertoire shows roughly 190,000 clones, roughly four fifths found once; its top ten account for approximately 0.74%. V trimming: 3 bases; J trimming: 2 bases; junction bases outside the gene matches: 7. CDR1 and CDR2 (germline): SGDLS, YYNGEE. The CDR3 covers 16 residues. This TCR was sampled from a woman aged 18 to 35 in good health and CMV-seronegative. The chain is built from TRBV9 and TRBJ2-2; TRBD1 agrees at 7 bases. The specimen sequenced was PBMCs. The CDR3 sequence is CASSDGDSPNTGELFF. In nucleotides, the CDR3 is TGTGCCAGCAGCGATGGGGACAGCCCCAACACCGGGGAGCTGTTTTTT.